This passage covers 17 T cell receptor beta chains from one sample sequenced in a study of blood T cell repertoires in COVID-19. TCRdb's copy holds only in-frame clones and misses some; the assay was immunoSEQ multiplex PCR. The table lists about 260,000 clones, around 80% of them singletons. The sample comprised PBMCs or T cells enriched from blood (not recorded which). The source of these receptors is a man aged 30 to 39 with acute COVID-19.

This clone was detected only a few times. V usage is TRBV6-2 or TRBV6-3 and J usage is TRBJ1-1, with D unclear. V lost 0 bases to trimming and J lost 2 bases, with 7 bases between them. Germline V gives CDR1 MNHEY, CDR2 SVGEGT. The CDR3 is made up of 14 amino acids. CDR3 residues: CASSYSTLNTEAFF. CDR3 bases: TGTGCCAGCAGTTACTCGACATTAAACACTGAAGCTTTCTTT.

The V call is TRBV28, the J call TRBJ2-4, with D possibly TRBD2 on 6 matching bases. V gave up 7 bases and J gave up 2 bases, with 18 bases separating them. This CDR3 is built from 16 residues. Germline V gene data show CDR1 as MDHEN and CDR2 as SYDVKM. The CDR3, as DNA: TGTGCCAGCACCACCGGCGGGGTAGCGTCCAAAAACATTCAGTACTTC. Translation: CASTTGGVASKNIQYF.

The chain uses TRBV11-3 and TRBJ2-3; possible D gene TRBD2, 6 bases. CDR1 is SGHNT, CDR2 YENEEA, per germline. With 8 bases removed from V and 7 bases from J, the gap between germline ends came to 16 bases. This CDR3 is built from 13 residues. The CDR3 bases are TGTGCCAGCGCGATCGGGGGTGGGAATACGCAGTATTTT. Translating it yields CASAIGGGNTQYF.

The J gene is TRBJ1-6, the V gene TRBV7-9; 11 bases agree with TRBD1. The CDR3 is made up of 15 amino acids. After removal of 6 bases from V and 10 bases from J, the junction contained 8 bases not matched to a gene. Germline assignment: CDR1 SEHNR and CDR2 FQNEAQ (reference sequence). The CDR3 DNA reads TGTGCCAGCAGTCTAGGGACAGGGGGTCGATCACCCCTCCACTTT. Translation: CASSLGTGGRSPLHF.

The gene calls are TRBV18 and TRBJ2-1; 12 bases agree with TRBD2. In germline, CDR1 is KGHSH, CDR2 LQKENI. With V trimmed by 6 bases and J by 5 bases, 5 bases remained unmatched. CDR3 size: 15 residues. In DNA, the CDR3 is TGTGCCAGCTCGCAAAGGACTAGCGGGGACAATGAGCAGTTCTTC. It is translated as CASSQRTSGDNEQFF.

The CDR3 region has the DNA TGTGCCTCTCAAGAGTTGGGGGCGACCTATGGCTACACCTTC. Protein product: CASQELGATYGYTF. This chain joins TRBV19 and TRBJ1-2, with D possibly TRBD1 on 6 matching bases. CDR3 size: 14 residues. Germline lookup yields CDR1 LNHDA and CDR2 SQIVND (reference sequence). V gave up 11 bases and J gave up 4 bases, with 20 bases separating them. Full variable domain (rest looked up from reference TRBV19 and TRBJ1-2): DGGITQSPKYLFRKEGQNVTLSCEQNLNHDAMYWYRQDPGQGLRLIYYSQIVNDFQKGDIAEGYSVSREKKESFPLTVTSAQKNPTAFYLCASQELGATYGYTFGSGTRLTVV.

The chain links TRBV19 to TRBJ1-1; TRBD1 is a possible D gene (5 bases). Germline CDR1 LNHDA, CDR2 SQIVND (reference sequence). Trimming took off 0 bases at V and 3 bases at J, with 17 bases between the two ends. The CDR3 covers 17 residues. The DNA for the CDR3 is TGTGCCAGTAGTATAGATCGAAGGGGCAGGTCCGACACTGAAGCTTTCTTT. Protein: CASSIDRRGRSDTEAFF.

This clone was recorded only once. The genes are TRBV25-1 and TRBJ1-1; 9 nucleotides align to TRBD1. Per the germline V gene, CDR1 is MGHDK and CDR2 is SYGVNS. Losses at the gene ends were 2 bases for V and 4 bases for J; bases not matched to a gene: 8. CDR3 size: 16 residues. The CDR3 loop is CASSEPPGQGSTEAFF. Here the CDR3 DNA reads TGTGCCAGCAGTGAACCCCCGGGACAGGGTTCCACTGAAGCTTTCTTT.

The J gene is TRBJ1-2, the V gene TRBV7-9; no clear D gene. From germline, CDR1 is SEHNR and CDR2 FQNEAQ (reference sequence). The ends were cut back, 5 bases at V and 5 bases at J, with 12 bases in the middle. The CDR3 is made up of 13 amino acids. CDR3 sequence reads: CASSPAQVYGYTF. The CDR3 nucleotides read TGTGCCAGCAGCCCCGCCCAGGTATATGGCTACACCTTC.

The chain couples TRBV5-4 to TRBJ2-7; the match to TRBD1 covers 8 bases. CDR1 SGHNT and CDR2 YYREEE come from the germline V gene (reference sequence). This CDR3 spans 13 amino acids. Trimming cost V 7 bases and J 5 bases; bases outside gene matches: 8. The CDR3 DNA reads TGTGCCAGCGGGAGGACAGGGTCAAACGAGCAGTACGTC. Translating it yields CASGRTGSNEQYV.

Concerning this clone: This may be a read error: a much more frequent sequence differs by one nucleotide. The identical CDR3 is also encoded by other nucleotide sequences in the sample. The V call is TRBV9, the J call TRBJ1-1, with a tentative D call TRBD1 (6 bases). The CDR3 contains 13 residues. Germline V lookup: CDR1 SGDLS, CDR2 YYNGEE. Trimming stripped 3 bases from V and 1 base from J, with 7 bases between. CDR3 sequence reads: CASSGGQNTEAFF. The CDR3 coding sequence is TGTGCCAGCAGCGGGGGACAGAACACTGAAGCTTTCTTT. The full variable domain, in which reference TRBV9 and TRBJ1-1 provide the parts outside the CDR3, is DSGVTQTPKHLITATGQRVTLRCSPRSGDLSVYWYQQSLDQGLQFLIQYYNGEERAKGNILERFSAQQFPDLHSELNLSSLELGDSALYFCASSGGQNTEAFFGQGTRLTVV.

This clone came up once. V usage is TRBV28 and J usage is TRBJ1-3; tentative D call: TRBD1 (5 bases). The CDR3 has 15 amino acids. CDR1 and CDR2 from the germline V gene are MDHEN and SYDVKM. V was pared by 8 bases and J by 0 bases, with 14 bases between. The CDR3 DNA is TGTGCCAGCTCTTCCACAGGTCCCTCTGGAAACACCATATATTTT. It translates to CASSSTGPSGNTIYF.

This clone was seen only a few times. The chain couples TRBV27 to TRBJ1-5, with no clear D. Trimming cost V 0 bases and J 2 bases, with 14 bases left between them. CDR1 is MNHEY and CDR2 is SMNVEV in the germline V gene (reference sequence). The CDR3 consists of 17 residues. This CDR3 reads CASSLSANFGGNQPQHF. The CDR3 nucleotides read TGTGCCAGCAGTTTATCGGCCAATTTTGGTGGCAATCAGCCCCAGCATTTT.

The rearrangement uses TRBV4-2 and TRBJ1-2, with a possible D match to TRBD1 (5 bases). Looked up from germline, CDR1 is LGHNA and CDR2 is YNFKEQ. This CDR3 has 15 amino acids. V shed 0 bases and J shed 5 bases, with 13 bases lying between them. The CDR3 DNA reads TGTGCCAGCAGCCAAGATGACAGACCTATTTATGGCTACACCTTC. Its protein product is CASSQDDRPIYGYTF.

The chain employs TRBV7-3 and TRBJ2-2; 15 positions agree with TRBD2. V shed 0 bases, J shed 0 bases, and the junction held 2 bases outside the gene matches. This CDR3 contains 19 residues. Germline values: CDR1 SGHTA, CDR2 FQGTGA. The CDR3 is CASSLTGTSGRTNTGELFF. CDR3 coding DNA: TGTGCCAGCAGCTTAACCGGGACTAGCGGGAGGACGAACACCGGGGAGCTGTTTTTT.

This clone was counted once. An end of the junction differs from the germline gene, which may be a read error. CDR3 loop: CASSPMGQGFIIF. In DNA, the CDR3 is TGCGCCAGCAGCCCCATGGGACAGGGATTTATCATCTTC. This sequence joins TRBV5-1 and TRBJ1-2, with TRBD1 matching over 9 bases. This CDR3 is 13 amino acids long. Germline V gene data show CDR1 as SGHRS and CDR2 as YFSETQ.

The chain couples TRBV30 to TRBJ2-2; TRBD2 aligns across 8 bases. Germline CDR1 reads GTSNPN; CDR2 reads SVGIG (reference sequence). The CDR3 consists of 15 residues. Unmatched junction bases numbered 4, after V lost 3 bases and J lost 1 base. Here the CDR3 reads CAWRVAGLNTGELFF. As DNA, the CDR3 is TGTGCCTGGAGGGTAGCGGGACTGAACACCGGGGAGCTGTTTTTT.